The text below deals with one T cell receptor beta chain. The target antigen is unknown. The data are from a study of T cell responses to AZD1222 COVID-19 vaccine. Study-level results: Seropositivity was recorded at baseline in only a handful of AZD1222 recipients.

Sequencing used immunoSEQ multiplex PCR; TCRdb keeps in-frame clones, though not all of them. The sample consists of under 150,000 clones, around nine tenths of them appearing once. In germline, CDR1 is SGHAT, CDR2 FQNNGV. The CDR3 runs 14 residues. V trimming: 8 bases; J trimming: 2 bases; junction bases outside the gene matches: 7. J is TRBJ2-5 and V is TRBV11-2; 8 nucleotides line up with TRBD2. The specimen comprised peripheral blood, sampled on day 0 of AZD1222 vaccination. The clonotype originates from an adult in good health. The CDR3 region has the DNA TGTGCCAGCGTCCCCGGGACTAGACAAGAGACCCAGTACTTC. Its protein product is CASVPGTRQETQYF. Using reference TRBV11-2 and TRBJ2-5 for the parts outside the CDR3, the full variable domain is EAGVAQSPRYKIIEKRQSVAFWCNPISGHATLYWYQQILGQGPKLLIQFQNNGVVDDSQLPKDRFSAERLKGVDSTLKIQPAKLEDSAVYLCASVPGTRQETQYFGPGTRLLVL.